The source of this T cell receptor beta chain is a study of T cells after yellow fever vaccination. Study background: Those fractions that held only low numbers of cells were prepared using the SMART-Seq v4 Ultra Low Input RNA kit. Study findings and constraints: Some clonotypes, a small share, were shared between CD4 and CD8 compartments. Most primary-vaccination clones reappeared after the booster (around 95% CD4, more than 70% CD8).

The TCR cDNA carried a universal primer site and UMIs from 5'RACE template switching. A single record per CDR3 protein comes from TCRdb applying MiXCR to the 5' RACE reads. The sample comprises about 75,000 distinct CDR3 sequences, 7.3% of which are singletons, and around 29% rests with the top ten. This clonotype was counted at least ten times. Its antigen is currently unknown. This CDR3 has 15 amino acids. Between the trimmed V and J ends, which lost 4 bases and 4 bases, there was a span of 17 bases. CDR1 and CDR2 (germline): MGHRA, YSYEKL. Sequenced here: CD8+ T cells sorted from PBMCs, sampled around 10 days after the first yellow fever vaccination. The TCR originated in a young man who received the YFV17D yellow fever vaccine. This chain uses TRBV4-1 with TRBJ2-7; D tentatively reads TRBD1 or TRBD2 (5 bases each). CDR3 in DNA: TGCGCCAGCAGCCTCACCCGGGACGCTACATACGAGCAGTACTTC. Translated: CASSLTRDATYEQYF.